This T cell receptor (beta chain) was recorded in a study of shared clonotypes between healthy human individuals. About the study: The study used three CD4 naive, three CD4 memory, two CD8 naive and one CD8 memory plate per donor.

The study's findings and limits: For naive CD4 cells, 4.5% to 6.5% of clonotypes were shared across a few donors. Clonotype sharing among donors likely depends on sequencing depth.

Every donor was a Caucasian adult from Nashville, Tennessee. Sequencing used immunoSEQ multiplex PCR; TCRdb keeps in-frame clones, though not all of them. The sample has roughly 500,000 clones; 95% to 97% are singletons. V was cut by 7 bases and J by 2 bases, with 11 bases left in between. This CDR3 is 12 amino acids long. Germline CDR1 is SQVTM and CDR2 is ANQGSEA. As concerns this clone: Its target is not known.

This chain uses TRBV29-1 with TRBJ2-5; the D gene is possibly TRBD2 (7 bases). This receptor was taken from a young woman in good health. The specimen sequenced was naive CD4+ T cells sorted from blood. The sample's subset: CD45RA+ positively selected. CDR3 residues: CSGGGEQETQYF. DNA for the CDR3: TGCAGCGGAGGGGGGGAACAAGAGACCCAGTACTTC.